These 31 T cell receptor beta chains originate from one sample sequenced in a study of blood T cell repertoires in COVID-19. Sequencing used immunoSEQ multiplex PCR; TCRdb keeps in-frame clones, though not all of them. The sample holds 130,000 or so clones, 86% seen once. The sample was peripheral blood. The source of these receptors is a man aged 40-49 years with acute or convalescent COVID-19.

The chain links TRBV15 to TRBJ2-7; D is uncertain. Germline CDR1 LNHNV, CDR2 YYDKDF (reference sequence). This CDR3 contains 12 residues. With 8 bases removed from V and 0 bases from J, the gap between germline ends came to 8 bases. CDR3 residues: CATGRSSYEQYF. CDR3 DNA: TGTGCCACCGGCCGGAGCTCCTACGAGCAGTACTTC.

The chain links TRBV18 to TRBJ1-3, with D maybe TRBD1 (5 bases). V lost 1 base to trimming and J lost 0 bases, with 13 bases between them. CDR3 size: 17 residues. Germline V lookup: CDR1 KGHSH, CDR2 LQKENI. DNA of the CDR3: TGTGCCAGCTCACCACTCCCGACAGCTCCCTCTGGAAACACCATATATTTT. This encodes CASSPLPTAPSGNTIYF.

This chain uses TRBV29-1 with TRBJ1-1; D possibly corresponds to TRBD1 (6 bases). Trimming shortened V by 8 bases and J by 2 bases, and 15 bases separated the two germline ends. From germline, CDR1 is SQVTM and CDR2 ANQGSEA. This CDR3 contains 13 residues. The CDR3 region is CSTAGHINTEAFF. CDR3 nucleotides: TGCAGCACGGCGGGACACATAAACACTGAAGCTTTCTTT.

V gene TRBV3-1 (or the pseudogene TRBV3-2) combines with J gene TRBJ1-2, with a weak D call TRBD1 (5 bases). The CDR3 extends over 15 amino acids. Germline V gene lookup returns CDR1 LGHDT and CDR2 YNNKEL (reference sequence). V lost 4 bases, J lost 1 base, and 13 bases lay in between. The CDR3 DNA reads TGTGCCAGCAGCCTGGGGACTGACCATAACTATGGCTACACCTTC. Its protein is CASSLGTDHNYGYTF.

The CDR3 nucleotides are TGTGCCAGTAGTATTCAGGTGGAGAGAGGGCAGCCCCAGCATTTT. Translation gives CASSIQVERGQPQHF. V gene TRBV19 combines with J gene TRBJ1-5; D uncertain. The CDR3 contains 15 residues. Germline CDR1 LNHDA, CDR2 SQIVND (reference sequence). Trimming pared 3 bases from V and 7 bases from J, leaving 16 bases between.

CDR3 nucleotide sequence: TGTGCCAGCAGCTCCGGGCAGGGGCGGTCCTACGAGCAGTACTTC. Protein product: CASSSGQGRSYEQYF. The V call is TRBV5-8, the J call TRBJ2-7; D is perhaps TRBD1 (6 bases). Germline V gives CDR1 SGHTS, CDR2 YDEGEE. Trimming pared 3 bases from V and 1 base from J, leaving 14 bases between. The CDR3 length is 15 residues. Filled out from reference TRBV5-8 and TRBJ2-7, the complete variable domain reads EAGVTQSPTHLIKTRGQQATLRCSPISGHTSVYWYQQALGLGLQFLLWYDEGEERNRGNFPPRFSGRQFPNYSSELNVNALELEDSALYLCASSSGQGRSYEQYFGPGTRLTVT.

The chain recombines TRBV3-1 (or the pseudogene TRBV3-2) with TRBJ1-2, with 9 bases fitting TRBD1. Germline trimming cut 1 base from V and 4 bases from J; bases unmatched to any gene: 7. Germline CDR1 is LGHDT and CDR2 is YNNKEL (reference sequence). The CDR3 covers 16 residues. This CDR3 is CASSQVWIQGAYGYTF. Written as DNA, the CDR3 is TGTGCCAGCAGCCAAGTATGGATACAGGGGGCCTATGGCTACACCTTC.

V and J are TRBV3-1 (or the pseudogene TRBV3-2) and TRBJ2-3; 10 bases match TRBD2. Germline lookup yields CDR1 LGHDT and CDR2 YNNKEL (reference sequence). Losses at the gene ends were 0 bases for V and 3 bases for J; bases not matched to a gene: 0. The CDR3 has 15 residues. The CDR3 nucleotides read TGTGCCAGCAGCCAAGAAGCGGGGGGGACAGATACGCAGTATTTT. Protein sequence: CASSQEAGGTDTQYF.

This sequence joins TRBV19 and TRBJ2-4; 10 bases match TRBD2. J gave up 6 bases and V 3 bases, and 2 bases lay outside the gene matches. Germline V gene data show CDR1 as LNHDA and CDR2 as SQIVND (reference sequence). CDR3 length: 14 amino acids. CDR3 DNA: TGTGCCAGTAGTATCGGGACTAGCGTAAACATTCAGTACTTC. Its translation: CASSIGTSVNIQYF.

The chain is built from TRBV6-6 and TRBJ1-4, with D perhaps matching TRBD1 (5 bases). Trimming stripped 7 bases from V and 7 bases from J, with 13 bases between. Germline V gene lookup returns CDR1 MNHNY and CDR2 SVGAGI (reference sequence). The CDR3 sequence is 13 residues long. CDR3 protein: CASKTAPSEKLFF. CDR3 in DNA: TGTGCCAGCAAGACAGCCCCCAGTGAAAAACTGTTTTTT.

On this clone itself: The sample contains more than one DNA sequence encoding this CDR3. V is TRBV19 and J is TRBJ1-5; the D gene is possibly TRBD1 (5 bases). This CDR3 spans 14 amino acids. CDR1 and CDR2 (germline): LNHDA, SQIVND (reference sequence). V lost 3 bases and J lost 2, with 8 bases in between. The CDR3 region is CASSMGQGNQPQHF. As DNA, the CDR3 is TGTGCCAGTAGTATGGGGCAGGGCAATCAGCCCCAGCATTTT.

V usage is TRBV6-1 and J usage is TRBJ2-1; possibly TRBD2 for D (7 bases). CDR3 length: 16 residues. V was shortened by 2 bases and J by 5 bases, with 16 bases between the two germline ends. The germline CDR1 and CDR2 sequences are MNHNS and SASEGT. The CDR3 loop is CASSEYLRGTHNEQFF. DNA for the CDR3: TGTGCCAGCAGTGAATATTTGCGGGGGACACACAATGAGCAGTTCTTC.

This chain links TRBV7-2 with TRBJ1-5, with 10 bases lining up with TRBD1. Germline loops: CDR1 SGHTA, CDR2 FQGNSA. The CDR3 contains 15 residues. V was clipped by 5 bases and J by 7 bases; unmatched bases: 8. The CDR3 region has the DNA TGTGCCAGCAGCCGCGGGACAGGGGATGGACAGCCCCAGCATTTT. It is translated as CASSRGTGDGQPQHF.

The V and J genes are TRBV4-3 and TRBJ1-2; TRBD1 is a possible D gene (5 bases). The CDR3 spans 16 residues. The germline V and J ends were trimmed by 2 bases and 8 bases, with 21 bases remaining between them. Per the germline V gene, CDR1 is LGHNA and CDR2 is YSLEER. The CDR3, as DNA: TGCGCCAGCAGCCAAAGGAACGGACATCTCCTGGGAGGCTACACCTTC. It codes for CASSQRNGHLLGGYTF.

Written as DNA, the CDR3 is TGTGCCACCTGGACAGGGGGTACCATGAACACTGAAGCTTTCTTT. It encodes CATWTGGTMNTEAFF. This rearrangement joins TRBV10-3 to TRBJ1-1, with 10 bases fitting TRBD1. V shed 10 bases, J shed 0 bases, and the junction held 8 bases outside the gene matches. CDR1 ENHRY and CDR2 SYGVKD come from the germline V gene. The CDR3 loop spans 15 amino acids.

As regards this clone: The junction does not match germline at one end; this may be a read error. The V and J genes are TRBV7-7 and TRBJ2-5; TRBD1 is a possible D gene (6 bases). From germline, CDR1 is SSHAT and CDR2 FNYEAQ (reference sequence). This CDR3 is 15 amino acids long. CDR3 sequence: CASSYGTYTQETQYF. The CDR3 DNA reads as TGTGCTAGCAGCTATGGGACATACACGCAGGAGACCCAGTACTTC.

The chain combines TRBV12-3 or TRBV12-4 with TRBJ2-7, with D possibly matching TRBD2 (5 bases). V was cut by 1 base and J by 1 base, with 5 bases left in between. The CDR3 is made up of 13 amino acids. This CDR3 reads CASSLGLSYEQYF. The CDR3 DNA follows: TGTGCCAGCAGTTTAGGACTATCCTACGAGCAGTACTTC.

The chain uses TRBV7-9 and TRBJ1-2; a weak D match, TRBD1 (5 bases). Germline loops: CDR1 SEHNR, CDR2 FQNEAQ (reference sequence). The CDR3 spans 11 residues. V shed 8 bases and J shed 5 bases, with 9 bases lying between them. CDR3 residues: CASPGEYGYTF. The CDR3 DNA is TGTGCCAGCCCGGGGGAATATGGCTACACCTTC. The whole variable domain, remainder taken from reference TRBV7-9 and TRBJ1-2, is DTGVSQNPRHKITKRGQNVTFRCDPISEHNRLYWYRQTLGQGPEFLTYFQNEAQLEKSRLLSDRFSAERPKGSFSTLEIQRTEQGDSAMYLCASPGEYGYTFGSGTRLTVV.

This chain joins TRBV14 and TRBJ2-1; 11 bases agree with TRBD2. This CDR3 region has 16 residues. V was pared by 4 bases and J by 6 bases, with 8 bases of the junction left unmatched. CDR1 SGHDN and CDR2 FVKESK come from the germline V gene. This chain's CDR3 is CASSRELAGAGNEQFF. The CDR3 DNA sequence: TGTGCCAGCAGCCGAGAACTAGCGGGAGCGGGCAATGAGCAGTTCTTC.

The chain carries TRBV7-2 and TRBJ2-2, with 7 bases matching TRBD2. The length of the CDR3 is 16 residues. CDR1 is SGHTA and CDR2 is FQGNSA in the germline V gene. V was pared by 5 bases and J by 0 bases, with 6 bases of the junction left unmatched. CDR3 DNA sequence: TGTGCCAGCAGCCCCCGGGGGGTAGCGAACACCGGGGAGCTGTTTTTT. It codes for CASSPRGVANTGELFF.

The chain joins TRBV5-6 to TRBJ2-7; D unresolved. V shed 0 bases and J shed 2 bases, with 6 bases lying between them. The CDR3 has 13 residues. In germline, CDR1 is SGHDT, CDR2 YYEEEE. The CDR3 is CASSLDPTYEQYF. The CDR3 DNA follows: TGTGCCAGCAGCTTGGACCCTACCTACGAGCAGTACTTC.

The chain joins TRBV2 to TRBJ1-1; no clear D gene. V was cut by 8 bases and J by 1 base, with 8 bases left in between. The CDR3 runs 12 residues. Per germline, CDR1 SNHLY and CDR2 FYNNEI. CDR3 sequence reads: CASGQANTEAFF. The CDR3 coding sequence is TGTGCCAGCGGCCAGGCGAACACTGAAGCTTTCTTT.

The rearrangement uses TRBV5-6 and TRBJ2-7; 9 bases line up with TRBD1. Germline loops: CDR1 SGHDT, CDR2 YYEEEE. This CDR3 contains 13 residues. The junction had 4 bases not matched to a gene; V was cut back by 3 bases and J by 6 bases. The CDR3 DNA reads TGTGCCAGCAGCTACAGGGGGCAGCGCGAGCAGTACTTC. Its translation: CASSYRGQREQYF. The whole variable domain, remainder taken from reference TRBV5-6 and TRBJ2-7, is DAGVTQSPTHLIKTRGQQVTLRCSPKSGHDTVSWYQQALGQGPQFIFQYYEEEERQRGNFPDRFSGHQFPNYSSELNVNALLLGDSALYLCASSYRGQREQYFGPGTRLTVT.

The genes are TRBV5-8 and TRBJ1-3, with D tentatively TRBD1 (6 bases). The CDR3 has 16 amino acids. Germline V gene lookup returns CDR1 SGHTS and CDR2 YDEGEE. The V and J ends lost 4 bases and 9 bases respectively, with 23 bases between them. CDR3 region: CASSRPYDRFGSTIYF. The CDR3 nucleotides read TGTGCCAGCAGCCGGCCTTATGACAGGTTTGGGAGCACCATATATTTT.

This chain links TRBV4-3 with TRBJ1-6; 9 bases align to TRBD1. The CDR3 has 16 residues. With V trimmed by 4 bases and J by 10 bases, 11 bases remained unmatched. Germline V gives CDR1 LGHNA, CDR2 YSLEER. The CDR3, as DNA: TGCGCCAGCAGCCTAGAGGCCGGGACAGGGATGTCACCCCTCCACTTT. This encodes CASSLEAGTGMSPLHF.

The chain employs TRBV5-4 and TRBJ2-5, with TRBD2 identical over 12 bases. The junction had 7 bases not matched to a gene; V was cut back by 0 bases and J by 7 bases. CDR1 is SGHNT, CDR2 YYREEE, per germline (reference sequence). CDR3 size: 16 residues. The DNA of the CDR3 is TGTGCCAGCAGCTTGGTCCGACTAGCGGGGGAAGGGACCCAGTACTTC. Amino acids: CASSLVRLAGEGTQYF.

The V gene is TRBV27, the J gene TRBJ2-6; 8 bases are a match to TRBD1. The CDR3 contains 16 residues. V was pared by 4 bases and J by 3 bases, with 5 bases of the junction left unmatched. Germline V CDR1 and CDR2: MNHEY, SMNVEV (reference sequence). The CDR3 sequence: CASSSTGAGGANVLTF. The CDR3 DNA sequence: TGTGCCAGCAGTTCGACAGGGGCGGGTGGGGCCAACGTCCTGACTTTC.

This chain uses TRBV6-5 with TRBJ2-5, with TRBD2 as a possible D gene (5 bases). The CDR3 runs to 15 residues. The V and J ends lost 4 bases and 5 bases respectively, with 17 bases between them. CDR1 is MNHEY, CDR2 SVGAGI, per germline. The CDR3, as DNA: TGTGCCAGCAGTTTAAGCGGCGAGTTATGGGAGACCCAGTACTTC. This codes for CASSLSGELWETQYF.

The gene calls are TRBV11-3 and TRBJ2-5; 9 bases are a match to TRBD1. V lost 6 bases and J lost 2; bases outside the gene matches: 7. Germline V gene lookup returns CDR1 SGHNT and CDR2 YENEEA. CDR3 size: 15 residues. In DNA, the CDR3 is TGTGCCAGCAGTACCGGGACAGGGAATCAAGAGACCCAGTACTTC. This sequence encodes CASSTGTGNQETQYF.

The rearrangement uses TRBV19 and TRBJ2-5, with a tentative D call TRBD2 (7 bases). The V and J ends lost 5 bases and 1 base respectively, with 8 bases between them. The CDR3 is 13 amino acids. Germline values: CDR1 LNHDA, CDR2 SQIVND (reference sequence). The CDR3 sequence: CASSRGAQETQYF. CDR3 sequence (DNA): TGTGCCAGTAGTCGGGGGGCCCAAGAGACCCAGTACTTC.

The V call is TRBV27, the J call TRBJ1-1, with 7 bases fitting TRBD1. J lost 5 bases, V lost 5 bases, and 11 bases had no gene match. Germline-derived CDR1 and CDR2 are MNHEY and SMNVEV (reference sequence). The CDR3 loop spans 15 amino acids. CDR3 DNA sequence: TGTGCCAGCAGTCATCCAGGGGGACTCGGAACTGAAGCTTTCTTT. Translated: CASSHPGGLGTEAFF.